This TCR beta chain was recorded in a study of blood T cell repertoires in COVID-19. For the study at large: Spain, Italy and the United States supplied samples that represented acute and convalescent COVID-19. From T cells, B-cell-depleted T cells, or PBMCs came the material, which was cDNA or gDNA.

The CDR3 extends over 15 amino acids. The V gene lost 8 bases and the J gene lost 3 bases, with 16 bases spanning the gap. The germline CDR1 and CDR2 sequences are KGHDR and SFDVKD. In the original analysis: Reference gene primer amplification yielded estimated nucleated cell counts. Clones were read by immunoSEQ multiplex PCR, and TCRdb kept only the in-frame ones, dropping some. D and trimming come from the DNA, and the V and J calls and clone size come from that table. The sample holds some 700,000 clones, 80% to 90% seen once. The specimen was peripheral blood. The chain links TRBV24-1 to TRBJ1-5; D not certain. The TCR sequence derives from a woman younger than 30 with acute or convalescent COVID-19. The CDR3 sequence is CATKQRARYNQPQHF. CDR3 nucleotides: TGTGCCACCAAGCAGCGGGCGCGATACAATCAGCCCCAGCATTTT.